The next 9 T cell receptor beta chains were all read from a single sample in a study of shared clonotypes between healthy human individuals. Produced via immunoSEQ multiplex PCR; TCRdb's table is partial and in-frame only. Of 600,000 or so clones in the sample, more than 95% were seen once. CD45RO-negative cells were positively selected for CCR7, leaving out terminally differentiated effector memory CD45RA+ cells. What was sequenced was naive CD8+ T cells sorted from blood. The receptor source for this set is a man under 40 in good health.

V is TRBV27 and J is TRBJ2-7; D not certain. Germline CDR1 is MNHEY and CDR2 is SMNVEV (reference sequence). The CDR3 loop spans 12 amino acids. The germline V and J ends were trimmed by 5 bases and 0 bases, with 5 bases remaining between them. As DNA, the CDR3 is TGTGCCAGCAGTCCTCGCTCCTACGAGCAGTACTTC. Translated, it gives CASSPRSYEQYF.

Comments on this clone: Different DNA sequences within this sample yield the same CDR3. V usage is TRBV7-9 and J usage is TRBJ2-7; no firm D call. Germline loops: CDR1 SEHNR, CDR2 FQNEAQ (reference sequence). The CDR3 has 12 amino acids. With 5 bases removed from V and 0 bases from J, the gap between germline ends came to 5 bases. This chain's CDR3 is CASSAVSYEQYF. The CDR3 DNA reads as TGTGCCAGCAGCGCAGTCTCCTACGAGCAGTACTTC. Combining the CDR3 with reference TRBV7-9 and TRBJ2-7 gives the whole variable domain DTGVSQNPRHKITKRGQNVTFRCDPISEHNRLYWYRQTLGQGPEFLTYFQNEAQLEKSRLLSDRFSAERPKGSFSTLEIQRTEQGDSAMYLCASSAVSYEQYFGPGTRLTVT.

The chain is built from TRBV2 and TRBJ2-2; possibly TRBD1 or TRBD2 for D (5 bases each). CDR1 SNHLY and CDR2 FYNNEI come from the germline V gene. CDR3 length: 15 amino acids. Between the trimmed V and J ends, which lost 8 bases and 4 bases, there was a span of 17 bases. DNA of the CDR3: TGTGCCAGCCTACTCGCCGGGGCTCGCACCGGGGAGCTGTTTTTT. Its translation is CASLLAGARTGELFF.

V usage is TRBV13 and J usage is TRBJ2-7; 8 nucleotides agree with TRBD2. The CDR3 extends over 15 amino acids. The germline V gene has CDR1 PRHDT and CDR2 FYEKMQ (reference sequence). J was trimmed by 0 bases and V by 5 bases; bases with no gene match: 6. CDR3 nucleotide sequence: TGTGCCAGCAGCCCGGGTAGCGGGGACTCCTACGAGCAGTACTTC. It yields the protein CASSPGSGDSYEQYF.

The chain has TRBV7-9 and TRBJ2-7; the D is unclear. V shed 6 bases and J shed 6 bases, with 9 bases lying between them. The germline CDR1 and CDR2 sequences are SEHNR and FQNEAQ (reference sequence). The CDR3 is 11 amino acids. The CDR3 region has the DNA TGTGCCAGCAGTTATGGATCCGAGCAGTACTTC. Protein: CASSYGSEQYF.

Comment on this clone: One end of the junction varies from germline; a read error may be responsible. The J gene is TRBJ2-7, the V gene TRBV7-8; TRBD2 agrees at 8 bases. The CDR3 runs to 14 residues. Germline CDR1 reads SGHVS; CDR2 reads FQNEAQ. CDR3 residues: CASSVAGIAYEQYF. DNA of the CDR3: TGTGCCAGCAGCGTAGCGGGAATCGCCTACGAGCAGTACTTC. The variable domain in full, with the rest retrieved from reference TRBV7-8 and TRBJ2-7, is GAGVSQSPRYKVAKRGQDVALRCDPISGHVSLFWYQQALGQGPEFLTYFQNEAQLDKSGLPSDRFFAERPEGSVSTLKIQRTQQEDSAVYLCASSVAGIAYEQYFGPGTRLTVT.

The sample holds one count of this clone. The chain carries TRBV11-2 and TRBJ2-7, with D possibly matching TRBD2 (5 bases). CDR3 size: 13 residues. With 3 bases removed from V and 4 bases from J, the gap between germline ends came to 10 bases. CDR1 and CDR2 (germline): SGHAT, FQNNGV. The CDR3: CASSLEAAYEQYF. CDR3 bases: TGTGCCAGCAGCTTGGAGGCCGCGTACGAGCAGTACTTC.

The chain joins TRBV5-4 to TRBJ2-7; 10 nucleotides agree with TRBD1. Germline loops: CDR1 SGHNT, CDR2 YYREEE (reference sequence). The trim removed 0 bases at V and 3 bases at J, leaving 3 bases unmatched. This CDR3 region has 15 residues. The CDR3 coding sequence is TGTGCCAGCAGCTTGGGACAGGGGGCGAGCTACGAGCAGTACTTC. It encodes CASSLGQGASYEQYF.

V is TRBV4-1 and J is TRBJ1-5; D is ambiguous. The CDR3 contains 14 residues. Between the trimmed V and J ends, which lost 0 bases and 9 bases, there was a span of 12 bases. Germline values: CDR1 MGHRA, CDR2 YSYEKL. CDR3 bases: TGCGCCAGCAGCCAAGAAGAGGTGGGGAGGCCCCAGCATTTT. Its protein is CASSQEEVGRPQHF.